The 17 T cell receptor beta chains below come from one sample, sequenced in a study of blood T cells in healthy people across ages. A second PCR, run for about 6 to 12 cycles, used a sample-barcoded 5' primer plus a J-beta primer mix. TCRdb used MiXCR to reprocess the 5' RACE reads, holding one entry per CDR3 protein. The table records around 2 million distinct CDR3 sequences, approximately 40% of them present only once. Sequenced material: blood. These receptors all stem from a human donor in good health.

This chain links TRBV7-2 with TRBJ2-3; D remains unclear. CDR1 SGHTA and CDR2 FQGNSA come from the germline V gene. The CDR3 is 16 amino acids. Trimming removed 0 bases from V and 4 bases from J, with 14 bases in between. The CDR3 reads CASSLAQRFRSDTQYF. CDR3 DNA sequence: TGTGCCAGCAGCTTAGCGCAACGGTTCCGTTCAGATACGCAGTATTTT.

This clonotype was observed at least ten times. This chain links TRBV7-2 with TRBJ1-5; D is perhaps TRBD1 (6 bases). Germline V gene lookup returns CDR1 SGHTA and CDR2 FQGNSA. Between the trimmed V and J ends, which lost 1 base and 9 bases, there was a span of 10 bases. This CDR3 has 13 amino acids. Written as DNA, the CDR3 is TGTGCCAGCAGCTTAGGAGGGGGTAGGCCCCAGCATTTT. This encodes CASSLGGGRPQHF.

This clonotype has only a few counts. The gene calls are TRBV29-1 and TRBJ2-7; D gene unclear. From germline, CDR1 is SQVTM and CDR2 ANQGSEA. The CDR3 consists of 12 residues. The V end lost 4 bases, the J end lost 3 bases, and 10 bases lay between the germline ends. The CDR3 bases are TGCAGCGTTGCCCTACCCAGCTACGAGCAGTACTTC. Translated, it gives CSVALPSYEQYF.

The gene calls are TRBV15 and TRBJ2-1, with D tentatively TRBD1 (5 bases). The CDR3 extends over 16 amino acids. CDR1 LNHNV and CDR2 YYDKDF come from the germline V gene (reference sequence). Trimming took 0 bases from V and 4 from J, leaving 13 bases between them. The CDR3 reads CATSRDPRQRYNEQFF. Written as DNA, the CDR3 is TGTGCCACCAGCAGAGATCCGCGACAGCGATACAATGAGCAGTTCTTC.

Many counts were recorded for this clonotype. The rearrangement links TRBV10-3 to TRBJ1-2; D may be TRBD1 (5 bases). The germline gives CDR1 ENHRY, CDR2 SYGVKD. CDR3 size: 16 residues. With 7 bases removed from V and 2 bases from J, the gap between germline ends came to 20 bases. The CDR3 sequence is CAITAASTGGNYGYTF. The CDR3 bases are TGTGCCATCACTGCCGCGTCTACAGGCGGAAACTATGGCTACACCTTC.

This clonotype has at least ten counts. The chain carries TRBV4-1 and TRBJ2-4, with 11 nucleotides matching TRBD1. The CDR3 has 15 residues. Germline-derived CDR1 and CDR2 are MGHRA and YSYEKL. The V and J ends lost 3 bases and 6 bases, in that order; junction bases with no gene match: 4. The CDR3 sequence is CASSQDRGLGNIQYF. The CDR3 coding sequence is TGCGCCAGCAGCCAGGACAGGGGGCTGGGAAACATTCAGTACTTC.

CDR3 bases: TGCGCCAGCACCTTACAGGGGGTGGGAGAGACCCAGTACTTC. Its protein product is CASTLQGVGETQYF. V and J are TRBV5-1 and TRBJ2-5; 8 nucleotides agree with TRBD1. Germline lookup yields CDR1 SGHRS and CDR2 YFSETQ. Unmatched junction bases numbered 8, after V lost 6 bases and J lost 4 bases. This CDR3 region has 14 residues.

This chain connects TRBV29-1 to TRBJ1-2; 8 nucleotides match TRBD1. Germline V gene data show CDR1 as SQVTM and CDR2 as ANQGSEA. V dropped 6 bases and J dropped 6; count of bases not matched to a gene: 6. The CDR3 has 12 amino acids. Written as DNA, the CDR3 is TGCAGCGTAATGACAGGGGATAATGGCTACACCTTC. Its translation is CSVMTGDNGYTF.

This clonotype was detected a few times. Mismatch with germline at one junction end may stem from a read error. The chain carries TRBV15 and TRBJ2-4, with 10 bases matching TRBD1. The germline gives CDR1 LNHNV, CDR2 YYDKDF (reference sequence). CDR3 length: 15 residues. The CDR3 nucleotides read TGTGCCACCAGCAGAGCGCGGGGACAGGGGAACATCCAGTACTTC. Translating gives CATSRARGQGNIQYF.

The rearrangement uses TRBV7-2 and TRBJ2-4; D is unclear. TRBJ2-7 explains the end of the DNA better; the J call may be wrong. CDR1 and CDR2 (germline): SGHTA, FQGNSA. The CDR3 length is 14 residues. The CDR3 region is CASSLSVQIYEQYF. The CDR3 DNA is TGTGCCAGCAGCCTTAGTGTTCAGATCTACGAGCAGTACTTC.

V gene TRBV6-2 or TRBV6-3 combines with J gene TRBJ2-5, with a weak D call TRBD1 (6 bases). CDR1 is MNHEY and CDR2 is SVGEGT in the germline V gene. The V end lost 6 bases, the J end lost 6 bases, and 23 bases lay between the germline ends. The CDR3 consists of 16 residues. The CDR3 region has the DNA TGTGCCAGCAGAGACAGGTCCAATAGACCAAAGAAGACCCAGTACTTC. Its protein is CASRDRSNRPKKTQYF.

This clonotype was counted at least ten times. The CDR3 protein is CASSFRGETQYF. The CDR3 coding sequence is TGTGCCAGCAGCTTTAGGGGAGAGACCCAGTACTTC. The rearrangement links TRBV12-3 or TRBV12-4 to TRBJ2-5, with a weak D call TRBD1 (5 bases). The CDR3 runs 12 residues. Between the trimmed V and J ends, which lost 6 bases and 4 bases, there was a span of 9 bases.

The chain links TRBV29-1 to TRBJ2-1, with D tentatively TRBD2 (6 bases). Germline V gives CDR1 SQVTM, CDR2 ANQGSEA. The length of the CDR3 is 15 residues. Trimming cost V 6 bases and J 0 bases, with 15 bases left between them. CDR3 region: CSVGGPTSSYNEQFF. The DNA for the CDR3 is TGCAGCGTGGGGGGACCGACGAGCTCCTACAATGAGCAGTTCTTC.

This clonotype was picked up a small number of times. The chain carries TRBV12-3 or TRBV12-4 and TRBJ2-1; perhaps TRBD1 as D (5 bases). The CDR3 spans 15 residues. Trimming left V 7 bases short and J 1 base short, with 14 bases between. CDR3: CASNLQGPSYNEQFF. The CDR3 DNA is TGTGCCAGCAACCTTCAGGGTCCGTCCTACAATGAGCAGTTCTTC.

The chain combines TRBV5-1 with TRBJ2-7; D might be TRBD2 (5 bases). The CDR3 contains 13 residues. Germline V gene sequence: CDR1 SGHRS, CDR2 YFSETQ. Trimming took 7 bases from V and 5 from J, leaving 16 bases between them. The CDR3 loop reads CASRRDREHEQYF. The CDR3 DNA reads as TGCGCCAGCCGACGAGACCGGGAACACGAGCAGTACTTC.

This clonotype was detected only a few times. The CDR3 here is CASSVRLAGVDTGELFF. CDR3 DNA sequence: TGTGCCAGCAGCGTACGGCTAGCGGGCGTGGACACCGGGGAGCTGTTTTTT. The chain carries TRBV9 and TRBJ2-2; 8 bases fit TRBD2. Germline CDR1 and CDR2: SGDLS and YYNGEE. The CDR3 is made up of 17 amino acids. J was trimmed by 3 bases and V by 1 base; bases with no gene match: 8.

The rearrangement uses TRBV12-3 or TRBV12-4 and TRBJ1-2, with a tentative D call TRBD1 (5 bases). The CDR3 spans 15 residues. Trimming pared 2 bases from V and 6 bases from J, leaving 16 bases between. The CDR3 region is CASSLSRGQLDGYTF. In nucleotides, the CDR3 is TGTGCCAGCAGTTTATCCCGGGGCCAACTCGATGGCTACACCTTC.